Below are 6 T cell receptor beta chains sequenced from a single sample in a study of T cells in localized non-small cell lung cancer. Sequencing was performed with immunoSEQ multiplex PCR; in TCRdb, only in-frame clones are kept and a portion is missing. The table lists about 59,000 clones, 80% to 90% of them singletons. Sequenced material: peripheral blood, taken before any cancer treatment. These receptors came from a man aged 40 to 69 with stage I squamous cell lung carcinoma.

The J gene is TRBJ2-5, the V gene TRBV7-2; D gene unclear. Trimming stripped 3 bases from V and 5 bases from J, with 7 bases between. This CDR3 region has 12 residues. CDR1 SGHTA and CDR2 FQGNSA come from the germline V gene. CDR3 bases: TGTGCCAGCAGCTTCTGGGGTGAGACCCAGTACTTC. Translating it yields CASSFWGETQYF.

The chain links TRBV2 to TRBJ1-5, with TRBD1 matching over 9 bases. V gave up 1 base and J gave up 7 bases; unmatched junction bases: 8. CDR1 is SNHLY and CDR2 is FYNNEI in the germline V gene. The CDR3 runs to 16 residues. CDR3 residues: CASSEGGQGTGQPQHF. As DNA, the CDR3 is TGTGCCAGCAGTGAAGGGGGACAGGGTACAGGCCAGCCCCAGCATTTT.

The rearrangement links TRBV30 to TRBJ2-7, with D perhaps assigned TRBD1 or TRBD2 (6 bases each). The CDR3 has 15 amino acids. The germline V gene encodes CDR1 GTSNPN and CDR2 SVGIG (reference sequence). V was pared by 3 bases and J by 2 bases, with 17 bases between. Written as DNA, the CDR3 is TGTGCCTGGAGGGTAGGCGGGACATTCCCCTACGAGCAGTACTTC. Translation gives CAWRVGGTFPYEQYF.

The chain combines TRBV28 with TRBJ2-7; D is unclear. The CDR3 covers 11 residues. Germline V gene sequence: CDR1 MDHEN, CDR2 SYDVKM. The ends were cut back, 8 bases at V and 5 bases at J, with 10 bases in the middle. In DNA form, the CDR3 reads TGTGCCAGCGGTAGTGAAGACGAGCAGTACTTC. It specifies CASGSEDEQYF.

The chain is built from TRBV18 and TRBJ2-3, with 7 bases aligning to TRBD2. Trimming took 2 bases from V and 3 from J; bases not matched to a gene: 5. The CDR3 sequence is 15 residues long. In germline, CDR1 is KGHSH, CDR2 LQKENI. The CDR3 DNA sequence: TGTGCCAGCTCACCAGGCCATAGCGGGACAGATACGCAGTATTTT. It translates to CASSPGHSGTDTQYF.

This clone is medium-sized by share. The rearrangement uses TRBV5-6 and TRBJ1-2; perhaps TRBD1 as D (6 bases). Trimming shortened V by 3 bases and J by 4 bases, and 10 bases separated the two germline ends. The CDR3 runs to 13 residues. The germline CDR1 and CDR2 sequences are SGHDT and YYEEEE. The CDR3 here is CASSSGQSYGYTF. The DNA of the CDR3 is TGTGCCAGCAGCTCCGGACAGAGCTATGGCTACACCTTC.